This T cell receptor beta chain appears in the sequencing data of a study of blood T cell repertoires in COVID-19. Looking at the study overall: The cDNA or gDNA used as material had been derived from T cells, B-cell-depleted T cells, or PBMCs.

CDR1 is MGHRA, CDR2 YSYEKL, per germline. The CDR3 has 14 residues. V lost 1 base, J lost 5 bases, and 11 bases lay in between. Concerning this clone itself: Other DNA sequences from this sample encode an identical CDR3 as well.

The assay was immunoSEQ multiplex PCR, and TCRdb's table has in-frame clones only and misses some. The sample consists of around 620,000 clones, 75% to 90% of them appearing once. The V call is TRBV4-1, the J call TRBJ1-1, with a weak D call TRBD1 (6 bases). The origin of this receptor is a woman aged 18-35 years with acute or convalescent COVID-19. Input material: peripheral blood. CDR3 region: CASSQGQGNTEAFF. CDR3 DNA sequence: TGCGCCAGCAGCCAAGGGCAGGGGAATACTGAAGCTTTCTTT.